Shown below are 16 T cell receptor beta chains from a single sample sequenced in a study of blood T cells in healthy people across ages. A J-beta primer mix and a sample-barcoded 5' primer were used in a second PCR of about 6 to 12 cycles. From the 5' RACE reads, TCRdb called clonotypes with MiXCR, one entry per CDR3 protein. The table has hundreds of thousands of distinct CDR3 sequences, 56% seen once; the top ten hold roughly 25%. Material: blood. The receptors here all came from a man in his forties in good health.

The V gene is TRBV28, the J gene TRBJ2-7; 13 bases fit TRBD2. V shed 4 bases, J shed 3 bases, and the junction held 3 bases outside the gene matches. There are 15 residues in the CDR3. Looked up from germline, CDR1 is MDHEN and CDR2 is SYDVKM. The CDR3 DNA follows: TGTGCCAGCAGTTCGACTAGCGGGGGGCTCTACGAGCAGTACGTC. Encoded protein: CASSSTSGGLYEQYV.

This clonotype was recorded a few times. DNA of the CDR3: TGTGCCAGCAGCGGGATCGGGGGGAGTGGTGGGGCCAACGTCCTGACTTTC. Translating gives CASSGIGGSGGANVLTF. The chain carries TRBV11-1 and TRBJ2-6, with 7 bases fitting TRBD2. With V trimmed by 5 bases and J by 3 bases, 10 bases remained unmatched. The CDR3 covers 17 residues. Looked up from germline, CDR1 is SGHAT and CDR2 is FQDESV (reference sequence).

This rearrangement joins TRBV12-5 to TRBJ2-3; no reliable D call. The germline V and J ends were trimmed by 6 bases and 6 bases, with 10 bases remaining between them. The CDR3 contains 12 residues. Germline assignment: CDR1 LGHNT and CDR2 FRNRAP. The CDR3 sequence is CASGPGRDTQYF. In DNA form, the CDR3 reads TGTGCTAGTGGCCCCGGCCGGGATACGCAGTATTTT.

This chain joins TRBV29-1 and TRBJ2-2; 10 bases are shared with TRBD2. Germline values: CDR1 SQVTM, CDR2 ANQGSEA. The junction had 6 bases not matched to a gene; V was cut back by 4 bases and J by 1 base. The CDR3 is 16 residues long. The CDR3 DNA reads TGCAGCGTTGGACCGACTAGCGGGCAGAACACCGGGGAGCTGTTTTTT. Its protein is CSVGPTSGQNTGELFF.

The chain combines TRBV10-3 with TRBJ2-3, with D unclear. Deletions cut 7 bases from V and 3 bases from J, with 5 bases between. Germline-derived CDR1 and CDR2 are ENHRY and SYGVKD. There are 11 residues in the CDR3. CDR3 sequence reads: CAIKSTDTQYF. In nucleotides, the CDR3 is TGTGCCATCAAATCGACAGATACGCAGTATTTT.

The CDR3 here is CAISAWALAGSDTQYF. In DNA, the CDR3 is TGTGCCATCAGCGCTTGGGCACTAGCGGGATCGGATACGCAGTATTTT. V gene TRBV10-3 combines with J gene TRBJ2-3; 10 positions match TRBD2. The germline CDR1 and CDR2 sequences are ENHRY and SYGVKD. Losses at the gene ends were 6 bases for V and 6 bases for J; bases not matched to a gene: 12. The CDR3 loop spans 16 amino acids.

This clonotype was found a few times. The gene calls are TRBV24-1 and TRBJ2-4; 8 nucleotides match TRBD1. The CDR3 sequence is 19 residues long. V gave up 4 bases and J gave up 0 bases; unmatched junction bases: 13. Germline lookup yields CDR1 KGHDR and CDR2 SFDVKD. The CDR3 is CATSDSRTDRVLAKNIQYF. The CDR3 DNA sequence: TGTGCCACCAGTGACTCAAGAACGGACAGGGTACTAGCCAAAAACATTCAGTACTTC.

CDR3 coding DNA: TGTGCCAGCAGTGCAGGGGGTGAGGATGAAAAACTGTTTTTT. It encodes CASSAGGEDEKLFF. The chain joins TRBV2 to TRBJ1-4; the match to TRBD1 covers 7 bases. Losses at the gene ends were 4 bases for V and 6 bases for J; bases not matched to a gene: 5. CDR1 SNHLY and CDR2 FYNNEI come from the germline V gene. This CDR3 contains 14 residues.

The CDR3 region is CASSLGGSYAYEQYF. The CDR3 DNA follows: TGTGCCAGCAGCTTGGGGGGCAGTTACGCCTACGAGCAGTACTTC. The chain is built from TRBV5-4 and TRBJ2-7; D is perhaps TRBD1 (5 bases). The CDR3 contains 15 residues. Germline V CDR1 and CDR2: SGHNT, YYREEE (reference sequence). Between the trimmed V and J ends, which lost 0 bases and 2 bases, there was a span of 12 bases.

The V and J genes are TRBV20-1 and TRBJ2-7; D gene ambiguous. Germline V gene data show CDR1 as DFQATT and CDR2 as SNEGSKA (reference sequence). This CDR3 region has 12 residues. V dropped 6 bases and J dropped 2 bases, with 11 bases sitting between them. The CDR3 bases are TGCAGTGCACAGCTAGGGACCTACGAGCAGTACTTC. Protein: CSAQLGTYEQYF.

The chain links TRBV7-2 to TRBJ2-7, with TRBD2 as a possible D gene (5 bases). Germline lookup yields CDR1 SGHTA and CDR2 FQGNSA. This CDR3 is built from 15 residues. V lost 5 bases and J lost 4, with 18 bases in between. CDR3 nucleotide sequence: TGTGCCAGCAGCCTCCGTGAGGGCTTTGGGTACGAGCAGTACTTC. As protein: CASSLREGFGYEQYF.

The chain has TRBV18 and TRBJ2-5; no reliable D call. Germline CDR1 KGHSH, CDR2 LQKENI. This CDR3 has 12 residues. The V gene lost 8 bases and the J gene lost 1 base, with 8 bases spanning the gap. The CDR3 nucleotides are TGTGCCAGCACCGCAAGCCAAGAGACCCAGTACTTC. It yields the protein CASTASQETQYF.

The J gene is TRBJ2-3, the V gene TRBV5-4; no reliable D call. The germline V gene has CDR1 SGHNT and CDR2 YYREEE (reference sequence). V lost 0 bases and J 0 bases, leaving 14 bases between the germline ends. The CDR3 extends over 17 amino acids. CDR3 DNA: TGTGCCAGCAGCTTGGAGTTGCGGCCCTCTAGCACAGATACGCAGTATTTT. Translation gives CASSLELRPSSTDTQYF.

This chain uses TRBV20-1 with TRBJ2-1; the D is unclear. The V and J ends lost 3 bases and 7 bases respectively, with 10 bases between them. Germline CDR1 DFQATT, CDR2 SNEGSKA (reference sequence). This CDR3 contains 12 residues. CDR3 in amino acids: CSASYGINEQFF. In DNA form, the CDR3 reads TGCAGTGCTAGTTACGGTATTAATGAGCAGTTCTTC.

The chain is built from TRBV5-6 and TRBJ2-5; no clear D gene. V was shortened by 1 base and J by 0 bases, with 10 bases between the two germline ends. CDR1 and CDR2 (germline): SGHDT, YYEEEE. The CDR3 covers 15 residues. The CDR3 is CASSLLGENQETQYF. CDR3 nucleotides: TGTGCCAGCAGCTTGCTGGGTGAAAACCAAGAGACCCAGTACTTC.

In this sample, this clonotype turned up once. The chain carries TRBV3-1 and TRBJ1-2, with D unresolved. This CDR3 is 14 amino acids long. The germline V gene has CDR1 LGHDT and CDR2 YNNKEL (reference sequence). V lost 3 bases to trimming and J lost 3 bases, with 11 bases between them. The chain's CDR3 is CASSHRADHYGYTF. The CDR3 DNA sequence: TGTGCCAGCAGCCATAGGGCCGATCACTATGGCTACACCTTC.